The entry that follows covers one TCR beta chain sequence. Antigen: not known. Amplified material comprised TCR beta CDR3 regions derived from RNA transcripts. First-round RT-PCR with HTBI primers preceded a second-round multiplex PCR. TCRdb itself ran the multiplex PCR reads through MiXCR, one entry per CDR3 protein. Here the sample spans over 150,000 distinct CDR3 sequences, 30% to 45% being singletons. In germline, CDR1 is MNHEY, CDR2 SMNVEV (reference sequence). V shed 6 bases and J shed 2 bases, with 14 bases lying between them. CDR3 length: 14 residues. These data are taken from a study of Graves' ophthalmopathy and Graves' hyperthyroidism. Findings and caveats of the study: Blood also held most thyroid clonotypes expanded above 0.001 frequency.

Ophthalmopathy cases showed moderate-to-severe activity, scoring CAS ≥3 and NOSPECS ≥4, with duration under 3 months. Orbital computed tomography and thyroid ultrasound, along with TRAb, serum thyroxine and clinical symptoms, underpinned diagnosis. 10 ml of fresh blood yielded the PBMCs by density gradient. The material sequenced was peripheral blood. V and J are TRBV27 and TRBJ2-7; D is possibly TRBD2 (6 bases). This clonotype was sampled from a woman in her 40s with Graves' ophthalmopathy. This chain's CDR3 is CASRRSGEAYEQYF. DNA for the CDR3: TGTGCCAGCAGGCGCTCGGGGGAGGCCTACGAGCAGTACTTC.